This TCR beta chain was recorded in a study of blood T cell repertoires in COVID-19. Whole-study context: The United States, Italy and Spain supplied acute and convalescent COVID-19 samples. The analysed material was cDNA or gDNA that came from T cells, B-cell-depleted T cells, or PBMCs.

Trimming took 4 bases from V and 0 from J, leaving 13 bases between them. The CDR3 covers 15 residues. CDR1 SGHRS and CDR2 YFSETQ come from the germline V gene. This clone showed up just a few times. In the original processing: Reference gene primer amplification yielded estimated nucleated cell counts. The data were produced by immunoSEQ multiplex PCR, yet TCRdb's version contains in-frame clones alone and is incomplete. Clone size and V and J calls were adopted from that table, with D and trimming inferred from the DNA. The sample records roughly 100,000 clones, around four fifths being singletons. The origin of this receptor is a human donor in a cohort sampled during active COVID-19. The rearrangement joins TRBV5-1 to TRBJ1-1; D gene ambiguous. Source material: peripheral blood. CDR3 sequence reads: CASSPQGGMNTEAFF. For the CDR3, the DNA is TGCGCCAGCAGCCCCCAAGGAGGGATGAACACTGAAGCTTTCTTT.